The 9 T cell receptor beta chains in this list originate from one sample, sequenced in a study of HIV-infected patients and healthy controls. TCRdb reanalysed the 5' RACE reads using MiXCR and keeps one entry per CDR3 protein. The repertoire holds around 18,000 distinct CDR3 sequences, with approximately 16% as singletons. Material for sequencing was CD8+ T cells from blood. The receptor set was obtained from a human donor in good health.

Many counts were recorded for this clonotype. The V call is TRBV20-1, the J call TRBJ1-5; 7 bases line up with TRBD1. The J segment lost 2 bases and the V segment lost 0 bases, leaving 7 bases of the junction unmatched. Germline V gene sequence: CDR1 DFQATT, CDR2 SNEGSKA (reference sequence). The CDR3 runs 16 residues. CDR3 residues: CSARDPRGTGNQPQHF. The DNA of the CDR3 is TGCAGTGCTAGAGACCCCCGGGGGACAGGCAATCAGCCCCAGCATTTT.

In its sample, this clonotype was seen a few times. The V call is TRBV7-2, the J call TRBJ1-6, with a weak D call TRBD1 (6 bases). The germline V gene has CDR1 SGHTA and CDR2 FQGNSA. This CDR3 spans 15 amino acids. V lost 2 bases and J 10 bases, leaving 15 bases between the germline ends. The chain's CDR3 is CASSLLTGWFSPLHF. The CDR3 coding sequence is TGTGCCAGCAGCTTACTAACAGGGTGGTTCTCACCCCTCCACTTT.

The sample holds many counts of this clonotype. The rearrangement joins TRBV5-1 to TRBJ2-7; 8 bases are a match to TRBD1. With 4 bases clipped from V and 3 bases from J, the junction kept 3 bases outside the gene matches. CDR1 and CDR2 from the germline V gene are SGHRS and YFSETQ. The CDR3 extends over 13 amino acids. For the CDR3, the DNA is TGCGCCAGCAGCCCGACAGGGGACTACGAGCAGTACTTC. This translates into CASSPTGDYEQYF.

This clonotype showed up many times. The V call is TRBV7-9, the J call TRBJ2-7; 9 nucleotides line up with TRBD1. The CDR3 contains 13 residues. Germline V lookup: CDR1 SEHNR, CDR2 FQNEAQ (reference sequence). CDR3 in DNA: TGTGCAATCGGGACAGGGCATTCCTACGAGCAGTACTTC. As protein: CAIGTGHSYEQYF.

This clonotype was recorded many times. The J gene is TRBJ2-3, the V gene TRBV7-9; TRBD2 might be the D (7 bases). The V end was cut by 8 bases, the J end by 4 bases, with 19 bases between. This CDR3 has 15 amino acids. From germline, CDR1 is SEHNR and CDR2 FQNEAQ (reference sequence). CDR3 residues: CASDRQGRGPDTQYF. CDR3 DNA sequence: TGTGCCAGCGACCGGCAGGGGAGGGGCCCAGATACGCAGTATTTT.

This clonotype was counted at least ten times. The chain recombines TRBV5-6 with TRBJ2-1; D is ambiguous. Germline V gene sequence: CDR1 SGHDT, CDR2 YYEEEE. The CDR3 contains 15 residues. Trimming pared 7 bases from V and 0 bases from J, leaving 14 bases between. The CDR3: CASGRSMSSYNEQFF. DNA for the CDR3: TGTGCCAGCGGACGTTCGATGTCCTCCTACAATGAGCAGTTCTTC. The full variable domain, with the rest looked up from reference TRBV5-6 and TRBJ2-1, is DAGVTQSPTHLIKTRGQQVTLRCSPKSGHDTVSWYQQALGQGPQFIFQYYEEEERQRGNFPDRFSGHQFPNYSSELNVNALLLGDSALYLCASGRSMSSYNEQFFGPGTRLTVL.

J is TRBJ2-2 and V is TRBV6-5; a possible D gene is TRBD1 (5 bases). The CDR3 extends over 16 amino acids. From germline, CDR1 is MNHEY and CDR2 SVGAGI. V was trimmed by 0 bases and J by 2 bases, leaving 10 bases between them. The CDR3 loop reads CASSYSQGINTGELFF. The DNA for the CDR3 is TGTGCCAGCAGTTACTCGCAGGGAATCAACACCGGGGAGCTGTTTTTT.

This clonotype occurred a few times. The V gene is TRBV5-1, the J gene TRBJ2-3; D is unclear. The CDR3 loop spans 13 amino acids. Trimming shortened V by 1 base and J by 6 bases, and 9 bases separated the two germline ends. Looked up from germline, CDR1 is SGHRS and CDR2 is YFSETQ. The DNA of the CDR3 is TGCGCCAGCAGCTTGTTATCCACCGATACGCAGTATTTT. It yields the protein CASSLLSTDTQYF.

The chain employs TRBV15 and TRBJ2-1; 7 nucleotides agree with TRBD2. Trimming removed 3 bases from V and 1 base from J; junction bases left unmatched: 9. Per the germline V gene, CDR1 is LNHNV and CDR2 is YYDKDF (reference sequence). CDR3 size: 17 residues. Here the CDR3 DNA reads TGTGCCACCAGCAGGGGGGTCGACGGGGGGTCCTACAATGAGCAGTTCTTC. As protein: CATSRGVDGGSYNEQFF.